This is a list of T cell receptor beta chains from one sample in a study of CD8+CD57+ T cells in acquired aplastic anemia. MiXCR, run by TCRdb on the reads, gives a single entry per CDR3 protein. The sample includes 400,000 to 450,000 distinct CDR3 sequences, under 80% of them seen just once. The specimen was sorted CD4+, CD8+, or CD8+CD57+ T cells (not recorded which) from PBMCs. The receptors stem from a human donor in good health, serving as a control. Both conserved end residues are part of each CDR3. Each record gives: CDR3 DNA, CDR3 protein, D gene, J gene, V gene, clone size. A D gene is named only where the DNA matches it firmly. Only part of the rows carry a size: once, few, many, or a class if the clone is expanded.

CDR3 DNA: TGCAGCGTAGCAGCCGGGACAGCCCCAGATACGCAGTATTTT
CDR3 protein: CSVAAGTAPDTQYF
D gene: TRBD1
J gene: TRBJ2-3
V gene: TRBV29-1
clone size: .

CDR3 DNA: TGTGCCAGCAGTCCACAAGGGGCTAAGGCCCAGCATTTT
CDR3 protein: CASSPQGAKAQHF
D gene: .
J gene: TRBJ1-5
V gene: TRBV7-9
clone size: .

CDR3 DNA: TGTGCCAGCAGCGTCTACAGGGGAGACTACGAGCAGTACTTC
CDR3 protein: CASSVYRGDYEQYF
D gene: TRBD1
J gene: TRBJ2-7
V gene: TRBV5-4
clone size: .

CDR3 DNA: TGTGCCAGCAGCTTAGCGGGGGCGAGGAGGGATACGCCGTATTTT
CDR3 protein: CASSLAGARRDTPYF
D gene: .
J gene: TRBJ2-3
V gene: TRBV7-9
clone size: .

CDR3 DNA: TGTGCCAGCAGCTTAGGGCATTTGGGCTCAACAGATACGCAGTATTTT
CDR3 protein: CASSLGHLGSTDTQYF
D gene: .
J gene: TRBJ2-3
V gene: TRBV5-8
clone size: .

CDR3 DNA: TGTGCCAGCAGCCCTACAGGGTACACTGAAGCTTTCTTT
CDR3 protein: CASSPTGYTEAFF
D gene: .
J gene: TRBJ1-1
V gene: TRBV11-2
clone size: .

CDR3 DNA: TGCAGCGTTGAAGACTCAGTCACCGGCTACACCTTC
CDR3 protein: CSVEDSVTGYTF
D gene: .
J gene: TRBJ1-2
V gene: TRBV29-1
clone size: many

CDR3 DNA: TGCGCCAGCAGCACAACAGGGGGCTCGTACAGGGCAGATACGCAGTATTTT
CDR3 protein: CASSTTGGSYRADTQYF
D gene: TRBD1
J gene: TRBJ2-3
V gene: TRBV9
clone size: .

CDR3 DNA: TGTGCCAGTACCCAATGGGAGGCAGATCCTAACTATGGCTACACCTTC
CDR3 protein: CASTQWEADPNYGYTF
D gene: .
J gene: TRBJ1-2
V gene: TRBV19
clone size: few

CDR3 DNA: TGTGCCAGCAGTCCCGGGGTCCCCTCCTACGAGCAGTACTTC
CDR3 protein: CASSPGVPSYEQYF
D gene: .
J gene: TRBJ2-7
V gene: TRBV27
clone size: many

CDR3 DNA: TGTGCCAGCAGCTTGGACGCGCTCAGCGGCAATGAGCAGTTCTTC
CDR3 protein: CASSLDALSGNEQFF
D gene: .
J gene: TRBJ2-1
V gene: TRBV5-6
clone size: once

CDR3 DNA: TGTGCCATCAGTGATGGCAGGACGTACGAGCAGTACTTC
CDR3 protein: CAISDGRTYEQYF
D gene: .
J gene: TRBJ2-7
V gene: TRBV24-1
clone size: once

CDR3 DNA: TGTGCCAGCAGCAATGGCGGGAACAGGGTAAGGCAGCCCCAGCATTTT
CDR3 protein: CASSNGGNRVRQPQHF
D gene: .
J gene: TRBJ1-5
V gene: TRBV9
clone size: .

CDR3 DNA: TGTGCCAGCAGCTGGGACAGCCAGGAGAGCCAGTACTTC
CDR3 protein: CASSWDSQESQYF
D gene: TRBD1
J gene: TRBJ2-5
V gene: TRBV5-1
clone size: .

CDR3 DNA: TGTGCCAGCAGTTGGACCGGGACGGTCTATGGCTACACCTTC
CDR3 protein: CASSWTGTVYGYTF
D gene: .
J gene: TRBJ1-2
V gene: TRBV7-2
clone size: many

CDR3 DNA: TGCAGTGCTAGGGTCCCGGGAGGAAACGAGCAGTACTTC
CDR3 protein: CSARVPGGNEQYF
D gene: TRBD2
J gene: TRBJ2-7
V gene: TRBV20-1
clone size: .

CDR3 DNA: TGTGCCACCAGTGATTCCGGGCGCGCAGATACGCAGTATTTT
CDR3 protein: CATSDSGRADTQYF
D gene: .
J gene: TRBJ2-3
V gene: TRBV24-1
clone size: .

CDR3 DNA: TGTGCCAGCAGCCTCCGGGGGGGCCACGTCCTGACGCAGTATTTT
CDR3 protein: CASSLRGGHVLTQYF
D gene: TRBD2
J gene: TRBJ2-3
V gene: TRBV9
clone size: .

CDR3 DNA: .
CDR3 protein: CASSLAASVSQPQHFGYF
D gene: .
J gene: TRBJ2-4
V gene: TRBV7-2
clone size: .

CDR3 DNA: TGCAGCAGCAGCACAGGGTCCTACAATGAAGAGTTCTTT
CDR3 protein: CSSSTGSYNEEFF
D gene: .
J gene: TRBJ1-1
V gene: TRBV29-1
clone size: .

CDR3 DNA: TGCTGCGCCGGGGGGGGCGCGCACTACACTGAAGCTTTCTTT
CDR3 protein: CCAGGGAHYTEAFF
D gene: .
J gene: TRBJ1-1
V gene: TRBV29-1
clone size: .

CDR3 DNA: TGTGCCAGCAGCCAAGGGCAAGGACAAACCCCCTACGAGCAGTACTTC
CDR3 protein: CASSQGQGQTPYEQYF
D gene: .
J gene: TRBJ2-7
V gene: TRBV3-1
clone size: many

CDR3 DNA: TGTGCCAGCAGTTGCCCCGGTTTAGTCACTGAAGCTTTCTTT
CDR3 protein: CASSCPGLVTEAFF
D gene: .
J gene: TRBJ1-1
V gene: TRBV6-5
clone size: once

CDR3 DNA: TGTGCCAGCAGCCAACTGGGCAGCGCCCAGGAGCAGTACTTC
CDR3 protein: CASSQLGSAQEQYF
D gene: .
J gene: TRBJ2-7
V gene: TRBV7-4
clone size: .

CDR3 DNA: TGCAGCGTTTGGTTGGGGGGGAACACTGAAGCTTTCTTT
CDR3 protein: CSVWLGGNTEAFF
D gene: .
J gene: TRBJ1-1
V gene: TRBV29-1
clone size: few

CDR3 DNA: TGTGCCAGTATTCAACAGAGCGCGAATTCACCCCCCCACTTTTTT
CDR3 protein: CASIQQSANSPPHFF
D gene: .
J gene: TRBJ1-6
V gene: TRBV19
clone size: .

CDR3 DNA: TGTGCCAGACCGAAACAGGGCGATCGCACAGATACGCAGTATTTT
CDR3 protein: CARPKQGDRTDTQYF
D gene: .
J gene: TRBJ2-3
V gene: TRBV6-5
clone size: many

CDR3 DNA: TGTGCCAGCAGTACGGAAATTTCCGGCAGAGGGGAGACCCAGTACTTC
CDR3 protein: CASSTEISGRGETQYF
D gene: .
J gene: TRBJ2-5
V gene: TRBV6-2/TRBV6-3
clone size: many

CDR3 DNA: TGTGCCACCGTGACGGGTAATTCACCCCTCCACTTT
CDR3 protein: CATVTGNSPLHF
D gene: .
J gene: TRBJ1-6
V gene: TRBV2
clone size: .

CDR3 DNA: TGTGCCAGCAGCTTGACAGGCAGGGGAGAGACCCAGTACTTC
CDR3 protein: CASSLTGRGETQYF
D gene: .
J gene: TRBJ2-5
V gene: TRBV5-8
clone size: .

CDR3 DNA: TGTGCCAGCAGCGAATTCGAGGACACCAACGTCCTGACTTTC
CDR3 protein: CASSEFEDTNVLTF
D gene: .
J gene: TRBJ2-6
V gene: TRBV9
clone size: .

CDR3 DNA: TGTGCCAGCAGCGGGACCGCGACATCTGAATACGTCTTTGGCTTC
CDR3 protein: CASSGTATSEYVFGF
D gene: .
J gene: TRBJ2-7
V gene: TRBV2
clone size: .

CDR3 DNA: TGTGCCACCAGCAGAGTTGGACAGGGGTTTGAAGCTTTCTTT
CDR3 protein: CATSRVGQGFEAFF
D gene: TRBD1
J gene: TRBJ1-1
V gene: TRBV15
clone size: few

CDR3 DNA: TGTGCCAGCAGCCCGGGACAGGATAATGAAAAACTGTTTTTT
CDR3 protein: CASSPGQDNEKLFF
D gene: TRBD1
J gene: TRBJ1-4
V gene: TRBV7-9
clone size: many

CDR3 DNA: TGTGCCAGCAGCATTAGTGCGGGCAGCTCAATTCATCCACCCCTCCACTTT
CDR3 protein: CASSISAGSSIHPPLHF
D gene: .
J gene: TRBJ1-6
V gene: TRBV7-3
clone size: .

CDR3 DNA: TGTGCCAGCAGCTTCGAACTAGCGGCCTATGAGCAGTTCTTC
CDR3 protein: CASSFELAAYEQFF
D gene: TRBD2
J gene: TRBJ2-1
V gene: TRBV7-6
clone size: many

CDR3 DNA: TGCAGTGCCAGTCACGCGTGGGACACCGAAGCTTTCTTT
CDR3 protein: CSASHAWDTEAFF
D gene: .
J gene: TRBJ1-1
V gene: TRBV20-1
clone size: .

CDR3 DNA: TGCAGCGTTGTAACCCCCGGCGAGCAGTACTTC
CDR3 protein: CSVVTPGEQYF
D gene: .
J gene: TRBJ2-7
V gene: TRBV20-1
clone size: .

CDR3 DNA: TGTGCCAGCAGCTCCGCGCCCTACGAGCAGTACTTC
CDR3 protein: CASSSAPYEQYF
D gene: .
J gene: TRBJ2-7
V gene: TRBV7-7
clone size: .

CDR3 DNA: TGTGCCAGCACCGGACGGGAGAACACTGAAGCTTTCTTT
CDR3 protein: CASTGRENTEAFF
D gene: .
J gene: TRBJ1-1
V gene: TRBV2
clone size: many

CDR3 DNA: TGTGCCAGCAGCTTCCGCGGGAGCGATCAGCCGCTGTTT
CDR3 protein: CASSFRGSDQPLF
D gene: TRBD2
J gene: TRBJ2-2
V gene: TRBV7-2
clone size: .

CDR3 DNA: TGTGCCAGCAGCCAGGCAGCGGGGGGAGAGACCCAGTACTTC
CDR3 protein: CASSQAAGGETQYF
D gene: TRBD2
J gene: TRBJ2-5
V gene: TRBV7-9
clone size: .

CDR3 DNA: TGTGCCAGTCGACGGGACGCTCGAAACACCATATATTTT
CDR3 protein: CASRRDARNTIYF
D gene: .
J gene: TRBJ1-3
V gene: TRBV6-2/TRBV6-3
clone size: many

CDR3 DNA: TGTGCCAGCAGCTTAGCAGGAACCAGGGAGGTTGGAGAGACCCAGTACTTC
CDR3 protein: CASSLAGTREVGETQYF
D gene: .
J gene: TRBJ2-5
V gene: TRBV7-2
clone size: .

CDR3 DNA: TGTGCCAGCAGACCATGGGCAGGGCGTAACACTGAACATTTT
CDR3 protein: CASRPWAGRNTEHF
D gene: .
J gene: TRBJ1-5
V gene: TRBV7-6
clone size: .

CDR3 DNA: TGTGCCACCAGTGACCCCGGGACCTCGAACACCGGGGAGCTGTTTTTT
CDR3 protein: CATSDPGTSNTGELFF
D gene: .
J gene: TRBJ2-2
V gene: TRBV24-1
clone size: .

CDR3 DNA: TGTGCCAGCAACAGAAGCTCCTACGAGCAGTACTTC
CDR3 protein: CASNRSSYEQYF
D gene: .
J gene: TRBJ2-7
V gene: TRBV6-2/TRBV6-3
clone size: .

CDR3 DNA: TGCAGTGCCACCTCAACGGGGGGACGGGGCACTGAAGCTTTCTTT
CDR3 protein: CSATSTGGRGTEAFF
D gene: .
J gene: TRBJ1-1
V gene: TRBV20-1
clone size: many

CDR3 DNA: TGTGCCAGCAGGGATGCGAGGCTCTACGAGCAGTACTTC
CDR3 protein: CASRDARLYEQYF
D gene: .
J gene: TRBJ2-7
V gene: TRBV5-1
clone size: .